Detailed here is one TCR beta chain. Antigen: not known. Germline V CDR1 and CDR2: MDHEN, SYDVKM. This CDR3 has 15 residues. V shed 3 bases and J 8 bases; nucleotides not matched to a gene: 9. The data derive from a study of graft-versus-host responses after intestinal transplantation. At the level of the study: All of the recipients had induction that used anti-thymocyte globulin, then tacrolimus and steroids for 2 to 3 years. Broader study findings: Within allografts, high graft-versus-host to host-versus-graft clonal ratios were seen among patients with graft-donor T cell macrochimerism. Recipient bone marrow held GvH clones, some seen earlier in ileum or blood.

The repertoire was sequenced with immunoSEQ multiplex PCR; TCRdb's copy has only in-frame clones and lacks some. The sample has tens of thousands of clones; approximately 92% are singletons. Here the sequenced sample was PBMCs, taken about 250 days after intestinal transplant. V and J are TRBV28 and TRBJ1-2; 10 bases fit TRBD1. This TCR derives from a human patient who received an intestinal transplant, so some T cells may come from the graft donor. For the CDR3, the DNA is TGTGCCAGCAGTTTGTCCCGACAGGGGGCATCCGGCTACACCTTC. Translation: CASSLSRQGASGYTF.